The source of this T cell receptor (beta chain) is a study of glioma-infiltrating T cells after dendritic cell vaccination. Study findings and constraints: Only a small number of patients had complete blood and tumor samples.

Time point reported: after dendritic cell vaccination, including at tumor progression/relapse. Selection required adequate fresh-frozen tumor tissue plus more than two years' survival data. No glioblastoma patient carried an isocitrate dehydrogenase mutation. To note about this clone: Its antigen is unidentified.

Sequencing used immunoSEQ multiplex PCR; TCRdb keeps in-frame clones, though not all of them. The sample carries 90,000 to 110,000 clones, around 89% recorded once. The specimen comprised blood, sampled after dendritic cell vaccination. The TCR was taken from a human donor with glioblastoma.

The CDR3 sequence is CASSPAQGADYGYTF. The CDR3 DNA reads as TGTGCCAGCTCACCCGCCCAAGGGGCGGACTATGGCTACACCTTC. The gene calls are TRBV18 and TRBJ1-2; tentatively, D is TRBD1 (5 bases). V lost 3 bases to trimming and J lost 3 bases, with 14 bases between them. The CDR3 length is 15 residues. In germline, CDR1 is KGHSH, CDR2 LQKENI.